This T cell receptor beta chain is from a study of regulatory T cells in long-lasting Graves disease (dated by TCRdb to the early 2020s). The study in broad terms: Newly diagnosed Graves' disease patients had taken antithyroid drugs for less than 3 months. This study used TCR sequencing and RNA sequencing of peripheral blood to compare persistent Graves' disease patients against newly diagnosed Graves' disease patients. A total of about 35 samples underwent TCR sequencing, from around 13 patients with persistent Graves' disease and 20 patients with newly diagnosed Graves' disease. The study was conducted in China and was registered as a clinical trial. The full study reports these points: Sequencing and analysis were limited to the TCR beta chain. Lower TCR Shannon entropy and fewer highly expanded clones were observed in persistent Graves' disease patients than in newly diagnosed patients, which suggested clonal expansion. TRBV28, TRBJ1-2 and TRBJ2-5 were preferentially used in persistent disease, while TRBV20-1 and TRBJ2-1 were favored in newly diagnosed disease. Because the primary lesion, thyroid tissue, could not be accessed, the study looked at peripheral blood alone. A larger number of public clonotypes was shared among persistent patients (around 3,000) than among newly diagnosed patients (around 880). The small sample size was acknowledged by the authors as a limitation that may reduce accuracy.

The time point label, read with the paper, signifies: newly diagnosed GD, antithyroid drugs for less than 3 months. For both TCR sequencing and RNA sequencing, RNA was extracted from PBMCs using TRIzol. Graves' disease was diagnosed according to American Thyroid Association guidelines. Patients were recruited from an endocrinology department in Xi'an, China. From each patient, approximately 9.9 milliliters of peripheral blood was collected into an EDTA anticoagulant tube. Ficoll Paque Plus density gradient separation was used to isolate PBMCs, and no further T cell sorting was done. An Agilent 2100 Bioanalyzer and agarose gel were used to check RNA quality, and a NanoDrop 2000 was used to measure RNA concentration. This clonotype was seen once. Its cognate antigen has yet to be identified. Base qualities were left out, and no much larger clone turns up one base away. A read on its own is weak evidence.

The library was prepared using multiplex PCR. TCRdb names Illumina HiSeq 4000 as the instrument used. CDR3 regions were amplified by Arm-PCR with iRepertoire HTBI primers to construct TCR beta libraries. PCR products were gel purified before sequencing. In the source study's methods: Gene usage analysis of CDR3 amino acid clonotypes used the 55 to 80 TRBV and fewer than 15 TRBJ segments found across samples. Filtered high-quality paired reads were merged into contigs using COPE and FqMerger. BLAST was used to align contigs to IMGT TRBV, TRBD and TRBJ reference genes, and CDR3 was defined according to IMGT. Clonotypes above 0.1% frequency were classified as highly expanded clones. Shannon entropy was used to measure repertoire diversity, and the Gini coefficient was used to measure V-J evenness. A clonotype was considered public if more than one individual shared it. TCRdb handled the public reads itself, with Q25 trimming in fastp and clone calling in MiXCR, and kept productive beta chains. Each entry is one CDR3 protein sequence, shown with its most common DNA and genes. The V and J calls, along with clone size, are taken from TCRdb and not from the paper's own processing. In all, the sample holds 300,000 to 400,000 distinct CDR3 sequences, and approximately 16% of those were seen once. The ten largest clones take up about 27% of the sample.

V is cut by 8 bases and J by 5 bases, and the space between the germline ends is 16 bases. The CDR3 starts with the cysteine, ends with the phenylalanine, and has 15 residues. Just CDR3 DNA is preserved here, 45 bases in frame from base 1. CDR1 ENHRY and CDR2 SYGVKD are derived from the germline V gene. The same data also went into a second study, on T cells in Graves' hyperthyroidism and ophthalmopathy. As that second study puts it: Stable Graves' hyperthyroidism was defined as no progression to ophthalmopathy during 18 months of follow-up. Hyperthyroidism patients were newly diagnosed, with disease duration under 2 months, and aged 18 to 65 years. The study excluded patients with uncontrolled infections, other autoimmune diseases, pregnancy or lactation. Diagnoses were established on the basis of clinical symptoms, serum thyroxine and TRAb, thyroid ultrasound, and orbital computed tomography. A first-round RT-PCR of the TCR CDR3 used the HTBI primer set with the Qiagen OneStep RT-PCR kit. Blood samples also contained most of the expanded thyroid clonotypes (frequency above 0.001), which suggests that blood repertoires may reflect thyroid immune responses. A 13 V-J signature model separated ophthalmopathy from stable hyperthyroidism, with around 88% sensitivity and 81.08% specificity in cross-validation and 80%/75% in testing. In validation, the model predicted progression to ophthalmopathy a median of approximately 6.6 months before onset, with 70% to 71% sensitivity and about 72% specificity. TCR V-J signatures able to tell the groups apart were searched for in a discovery cohort of 100 patients, of whom roughly 42 had Graves' ophthalmopathy and 55 to 65 had stable Graves' hyperthyroidism. Prospective prediction of ophthalmopathy was tested in an independent validation cohort consisting of about 19 hyperthyroidism patients and approximately 16 patients who later progressed to ophthalmopathy. For training and testing, the roughly 93 patients in the discovery cohort were randomly divided in a 7:3 ratio. In addition, the study compared T-cell repertoires in thyroid tissue and in blood from 6 or 7 Graves' hyperthyroidism patients. Once sampling was done, hyperthyroidism patients were given methimazole at a starting dose of 30 mg daily, whereas ophthalmopathy patients were given high-dose intravenous methylprednisolone. Libraries were constructed in a second round of multiplex PCR, after which size selection and purification were performed. Sequencing of the libraries was done on an Illumina HiSeq2000 using paired-end 100 bp reads. SOAPnuke was used to process the raw data, throwing out any read that contained adapters or uncalled bases, had a mean Phred below 15, or lacked an exact constant-primer or identifier match. COPE v1.2.5 was used to merge high-quality paired reads, and clonotypes were defined as unique nucleotide sequences. MiTCR v1.1 was used to align the clonotypes against IMGT TRBV, TRBD and TRBJ reference segments. Only V-J combinations with frequency above 0.0001, covering approximately 99% of repertoires, were analysed. The TCS score was defined as F50 (clonal expansion) divided by E x V (chaos), with BLOSUM62-based TCRdist calculated between CDR3 peptides within each V-J. Welch's t-statistics and random forest reduced around 510 V-J features to about 12, which were used in a naive Bayes classifier (R e1071). Sample size was not statistically predetermined, and blinding of investigators to group allocation was not performed. TCR Vbeta CDR3 sequencing of some 140 peripheral blood samples (roughly 41 ophthalmopathy, roughly 72 hyperthyroidism and roughly 17 progressor patients) is reported in the paper.

The input for sequencing was peripheral blood mononuclear cells (PBMCs), taken at new diagnosis, from a patient treated with antithyroid drugs. The V and J segments used are TRBV10-3 and TRBJ1-6; TRBD1 could be the D gene, as 6 bases match. The TCR was taken from a man in his forties with Graves disease. Donor details come from another sample of the same person, matched by shared clones. The sequence in DNA is TGTGCCATCGGGACCCGGGACAATAATAATTCACCCCTCCACTTT. It translates as CAIGTRDNNNSPLHF.